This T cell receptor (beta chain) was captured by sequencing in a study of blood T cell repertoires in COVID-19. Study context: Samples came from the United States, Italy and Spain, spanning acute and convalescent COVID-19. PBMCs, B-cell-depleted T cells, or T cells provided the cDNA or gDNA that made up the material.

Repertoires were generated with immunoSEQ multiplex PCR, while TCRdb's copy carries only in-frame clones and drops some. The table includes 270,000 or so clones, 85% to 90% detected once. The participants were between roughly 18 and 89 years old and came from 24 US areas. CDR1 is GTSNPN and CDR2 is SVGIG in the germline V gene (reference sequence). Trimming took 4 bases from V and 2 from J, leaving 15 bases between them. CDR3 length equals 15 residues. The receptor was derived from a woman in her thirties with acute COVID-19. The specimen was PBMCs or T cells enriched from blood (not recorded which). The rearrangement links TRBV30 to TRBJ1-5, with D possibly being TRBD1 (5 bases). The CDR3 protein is CAWTPGGEGNQPQHF. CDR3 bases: TGTGCCTGGACCCCGGGGGGGGAGGGCAATCAGCCCCAGCATTTT.